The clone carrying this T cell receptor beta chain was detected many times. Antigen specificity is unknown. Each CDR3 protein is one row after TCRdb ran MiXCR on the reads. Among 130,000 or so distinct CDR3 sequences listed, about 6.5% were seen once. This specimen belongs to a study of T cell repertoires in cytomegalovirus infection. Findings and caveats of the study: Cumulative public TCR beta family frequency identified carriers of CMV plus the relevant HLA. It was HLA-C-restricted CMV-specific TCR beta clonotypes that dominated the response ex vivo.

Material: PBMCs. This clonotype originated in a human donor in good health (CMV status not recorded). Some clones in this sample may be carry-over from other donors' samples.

The CDR3 DNA follows: TGCAGTGCTGCAGGGAGCACTGAAGCTTTCTTT. Its translation is CSAAGSTEAFF. The chain couples TRBV20-1 to TRBJ1-1, with D perhaps matching TRBD1 (5 bases). Germline V gene sequence: CDR1 DFQATT, CDR2 SNEGSKA (reference sequence). The CDR3 spans 11 residues. The V end lost 5 bases, the J end lost 4 bases, and 8 bases lay between the germline ends.